This T cell receptor beta chain was recorded in a study of CD8 T cells in Susac syndrome (dated by TCRdb to between 2018 and 2020). About the study as a whole: Among the sequenced Susac syndrome patients, five or six had clinically active disease and roughly eight were in clinical remission. At blood withdrawal, Susac syndrome patients were therapy-naive, treated with corticosteroids (with IVIg additionally given to some), or treated with IVIg alone. The study used repertoire sequencing to test whether antigen drove CD8+ T cell activation and differentiation in Susac syndrome. The study compared CD8+ T cell repertoire clonality among over ten healthy donors, around 14 Susac syndrome patients and roughly 16 multiple sclerosis patients.

About this clonotype: The target of this receptor is not known. Base quality data are lacking; no much larger clone is found one base away.

High-throughput TCR beta sequencing profiled peripheral blood CD8+ and CD4+ T cells from healthy donors, Susac syndrome patients and multiple sclerosis patients. Susac syndrome patients met recently defined diagnostic criteria for definite or probable disease. Bulk CD8+ and CD4+ T cells were purified by magnetic negative isolation, whereas CD8+ TEMRA cells were enriched by FACS. Blood was collected in EDTA tubes and processed within 24 hours, with PBMCs isolated through density gradient centrifugation. PBMCs intended for TCR sequencing were cryopreserved in liquid nitrogen and thawed later in a water bath at 37 degrees C. Purity of sorted or isolated CD4+, CD8+ and CD8+ TEMRA cells was at least 90%. Taken from the germline V gene, the CDR1 and CDR2 loops are LGHNA and YSLEER. The CDR3 runs 16 residues from the cysteine to the phenylalanine. Kept here is only the CDR3 DNA, which spans 48 bases and is read in frame from base 1. A distance of 13 bases separates the germline ends of V and J, which lose 2 bases and 3 bases respectively.

RNA was extracted using the RNeasy kit, and about 0.5 to 1 ug of the RNA was reverse transcribed with random hexamers. The immunoSEQ multiplex PCR assay, which covers 54 Vbeta and 13 Jbeta segments, was used to amplify TCR beta CDR3 regions. PCR amplification bias was corrected using a synthetic template baseline for primer optimization and computational correction. As for the original processing: Reads were annotated to V, D and J genes according to IMGT and were analyzed with immunoSEQ Analyzer, with only productive sequences retained. Clonality was calculated as one minus the Shannon entropy normalized by log2 of the number of productive unique sequences. For each patient and control, public and private clones were evaluated among the 100 most prevalent clones. Clones were defined as Susac-specific when absent from the healthy and MS cohorts, from about 970 published viral clones and from other ImmuneACCESS disease sequences. In TCRdb, the public reads were trimmed at Q25 with fastp and aligned with MiXCR, with productive beta chains retained. For every CDR3 protein sequence, its rows merge into one entry that carries the most common genes and DNA. The V and J calls were determined by TCRdb, not by the authors. The sample records tens of thousands of distinct CDR3 sequences, approximately 92% of which are singletons. The ten largest make up 0.63% of the sample.

Study-wide findings and limitations: Susac syndrome CD8+ repertoires showed clonal expansion, highest in CD8+ TEMRA cells and greater in clinically active than remitting patients. Looking at Susac-specific public clones, the researchers identified approximately 15 in the total CD8+ repertoire and roughly 5 in the CD8+ TEMRA repertoire. The study acknowledged that relatively few individuals were included in the TCR sequencing and HLA analysis.

The rearrangement joined TRBV4-3 to TRBJ1-4; there is no confident call for the D gene. The specimen sequenced was CD8+ T cells from PBMCs. The clonotype was recovered from a human donor with Susac syndrome. The DNA sequence is TGCGCCAGCAGCCAAAGTCCACCGGAGGCTAATGAAAAACTGTTTTTT. This translates into CASSQSPPEANEKLFF.